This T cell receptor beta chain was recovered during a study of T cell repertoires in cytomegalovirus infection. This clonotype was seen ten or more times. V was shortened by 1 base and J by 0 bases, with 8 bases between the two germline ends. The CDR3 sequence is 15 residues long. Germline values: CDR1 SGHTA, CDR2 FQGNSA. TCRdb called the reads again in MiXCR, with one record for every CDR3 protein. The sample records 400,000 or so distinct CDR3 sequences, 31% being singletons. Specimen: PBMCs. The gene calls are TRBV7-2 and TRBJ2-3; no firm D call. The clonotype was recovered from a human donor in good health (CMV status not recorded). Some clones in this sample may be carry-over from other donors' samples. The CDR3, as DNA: TGTGCCAGCAGCTTAGTCTCAGCCAGCACAGATACGCAGTATTTT. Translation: CASSLVSASTDTQYF.